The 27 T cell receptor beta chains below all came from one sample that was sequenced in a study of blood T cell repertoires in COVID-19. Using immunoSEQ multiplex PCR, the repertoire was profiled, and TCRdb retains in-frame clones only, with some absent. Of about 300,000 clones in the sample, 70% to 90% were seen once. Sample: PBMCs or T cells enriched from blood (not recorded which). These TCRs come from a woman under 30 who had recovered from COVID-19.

Written as DNA, the CDR3 is TGTGCCAGCAGGGAACCGGACAGGGATGGGACTGAAGCTTTCTTT. It specifies CASREPDRDGTEAFF. The chain links TRBV2 to TRBJ1-1; TRBD1 agrees at 8 bases. Germline V CDR1 and CDR2: SNHLY, FYNNEI. The CDR3 extends over 15 amino acids. Trimming removed 6 bases from V and 5 bases from J; junction bases left unmatched: 11. The full variable domain, completed using reference TRBV2 and TRBJ1-1, is EPEVTQTPSHQVTQMGQEVILRCVPISNHLYFYWYRQILGQKVEFLVSFYNNEISEKSEIFDDQFSVERPDGSNFTLKIRSTKLEDSAMYFCASREPDRDGTEAFFGQGTRLTVV.

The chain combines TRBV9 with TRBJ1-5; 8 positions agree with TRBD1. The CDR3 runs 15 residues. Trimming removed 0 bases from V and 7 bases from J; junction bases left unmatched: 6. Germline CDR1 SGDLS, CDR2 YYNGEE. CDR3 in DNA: TGTGCCAGCAGCGTAGGGTCAGGGGGCTTACAGCCCCAGCATTTT. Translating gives CASSVGSGGLQPQHF.

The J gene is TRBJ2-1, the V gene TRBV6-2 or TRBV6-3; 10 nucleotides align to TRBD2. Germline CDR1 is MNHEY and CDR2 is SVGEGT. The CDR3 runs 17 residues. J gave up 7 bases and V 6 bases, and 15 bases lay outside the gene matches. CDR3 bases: TGTGCCAGCAGCCAAGGGGGCCTAGCGGGGGCGGATAATGAGCAGTTCTTC. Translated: CASSQGGLAGADNEQFF.

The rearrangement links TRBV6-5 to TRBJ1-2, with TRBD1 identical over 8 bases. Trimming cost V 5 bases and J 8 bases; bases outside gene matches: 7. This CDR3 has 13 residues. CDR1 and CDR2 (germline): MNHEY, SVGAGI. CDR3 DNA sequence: TGTGCCAGCAGTATGGGACAGGTTAAAGGCTACACCTTC. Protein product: CASSMGQVKGYTF.

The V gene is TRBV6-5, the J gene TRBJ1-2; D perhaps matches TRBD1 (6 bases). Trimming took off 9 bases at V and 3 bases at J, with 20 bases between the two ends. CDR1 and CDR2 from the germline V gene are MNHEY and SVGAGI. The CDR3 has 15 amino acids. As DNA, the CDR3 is TGTGCCAGGAGGGGACCCAGGGGCCATGACTATGGCTACACCTTC. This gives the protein CARRGPRGHDYGYTF.

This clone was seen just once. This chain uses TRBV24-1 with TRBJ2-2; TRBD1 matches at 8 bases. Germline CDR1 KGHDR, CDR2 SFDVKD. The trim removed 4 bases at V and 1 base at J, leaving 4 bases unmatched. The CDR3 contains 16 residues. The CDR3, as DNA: TGTGCCACCAGTGACAAACAGGGGGAGAACACCGGGGAGCTGTTTTTT. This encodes CATSDKQGENTGELFF.

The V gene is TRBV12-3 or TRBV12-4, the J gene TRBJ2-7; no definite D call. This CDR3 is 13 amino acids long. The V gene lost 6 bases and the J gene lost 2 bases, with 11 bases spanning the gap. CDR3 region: CASRRGGPYEQYF. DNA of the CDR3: TGTGCCAGCAGGCGAGGCGGCCCCTACGAGCAGTACTTC.

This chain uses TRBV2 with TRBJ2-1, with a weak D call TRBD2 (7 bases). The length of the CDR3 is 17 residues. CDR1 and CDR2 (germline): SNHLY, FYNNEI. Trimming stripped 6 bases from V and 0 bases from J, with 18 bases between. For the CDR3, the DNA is TGTGCCAGCAGGGCTTCTAGAGGGGGGGGCTCCTACAATGAGCAGTTCTTC. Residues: CASRASRGGGSYNEQFF.

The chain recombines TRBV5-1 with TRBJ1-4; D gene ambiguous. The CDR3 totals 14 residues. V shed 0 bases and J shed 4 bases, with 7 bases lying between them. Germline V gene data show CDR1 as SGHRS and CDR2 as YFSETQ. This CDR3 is CASSLGHSNEKLFF. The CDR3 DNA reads TGCGCCAGCAGCTTGGGCCACAGTAATGAAAAACTGTTTTTT.

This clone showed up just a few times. As DNA, the CDR3 is TGCGCCAGCAGCTTCCGAGGGTCAGAAGAGACCCAGTACTTC. Amino acid sequence: CASSFRGSEETQYF. The chain uses TRBV5-1 and TRBJ2-5, with D maybe TRBD2 (5 bases). Between the trimmed V and J ends, which lost 2 bases and 3 bases, there was a span of 11 bases. CDR1 SGHRS and CDR2 YFSETQ come from the germline V gene. The CDR3 runs to 14 residues.

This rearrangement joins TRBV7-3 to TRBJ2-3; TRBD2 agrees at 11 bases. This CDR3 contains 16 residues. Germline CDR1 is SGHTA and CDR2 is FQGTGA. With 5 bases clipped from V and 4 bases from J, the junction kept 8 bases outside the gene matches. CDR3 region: CASSVASGRPPDTQYF. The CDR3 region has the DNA TGTGCCAGCAGCGTTGCTAGCGGGAGGCCCCCAGATACGCAGTATTTT.

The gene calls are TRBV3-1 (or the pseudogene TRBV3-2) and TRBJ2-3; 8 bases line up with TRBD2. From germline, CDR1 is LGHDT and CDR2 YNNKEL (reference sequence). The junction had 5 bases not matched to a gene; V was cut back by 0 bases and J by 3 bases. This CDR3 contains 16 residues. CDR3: CASSQEYAGGTDTQYF. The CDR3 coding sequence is TGTGCCAGCAGCCAAGAGTACGCGGGGGGTACAGATACGCAGTATTTT.

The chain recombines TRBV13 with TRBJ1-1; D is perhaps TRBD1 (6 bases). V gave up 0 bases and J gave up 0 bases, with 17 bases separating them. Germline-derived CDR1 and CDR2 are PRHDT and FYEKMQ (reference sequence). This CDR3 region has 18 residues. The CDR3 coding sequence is TGTGCCAGCAGCTTAGGGGGCAGGGCGGGGGCCATGAACACTGAAGCTTTCTTT. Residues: CASSLGGRAGAMNTEAFF. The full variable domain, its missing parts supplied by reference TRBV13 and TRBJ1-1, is AAGVIQSPRHLIKEKRETATLKCYPIPRHDTVYWYQQGPGQDPQFLISFYEKMQSDKGSIPDRFSAQQFSDYHSELNMSSLELGDSALYFCASSLGGRAGAMNTEAFFGQGTRLTVV.

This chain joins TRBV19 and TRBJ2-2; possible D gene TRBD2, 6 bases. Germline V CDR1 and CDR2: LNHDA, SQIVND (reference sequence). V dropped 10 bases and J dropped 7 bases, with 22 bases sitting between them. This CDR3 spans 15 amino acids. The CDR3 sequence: CATRLLTGAFGELFF. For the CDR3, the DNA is TGTGCCACCCGCCTTCTGACGGGAGCGTTCGGGGAGCTGTTTTTT.

The CDR3: CASRAGTYEQYF. The CDR3 DNA reads as TGTGCCAGCAGGGCCGGGACCTACGAGCAGTACTTC. The V gene is TRBV2, the J gene TRBJ2-7; possibly TRBD2 for D (5 bases). Germline V gene sequence: CDR1 SNHLY, CDR2 FYNNEI. The CDR3 runs to 12 residues. Between the trimmed V and J ends, which lost 6 bases and 2 bases, there was a span of 8 bases.

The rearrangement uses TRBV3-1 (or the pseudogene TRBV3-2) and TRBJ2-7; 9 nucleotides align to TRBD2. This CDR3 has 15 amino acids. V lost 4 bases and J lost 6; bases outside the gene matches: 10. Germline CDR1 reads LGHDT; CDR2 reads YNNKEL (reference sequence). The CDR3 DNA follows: TGTGCCAGCAGCCGGTACGAGCGGGAGGCAGGCGAGCAGTACTTC. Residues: CASSRYEREAGEQYF.

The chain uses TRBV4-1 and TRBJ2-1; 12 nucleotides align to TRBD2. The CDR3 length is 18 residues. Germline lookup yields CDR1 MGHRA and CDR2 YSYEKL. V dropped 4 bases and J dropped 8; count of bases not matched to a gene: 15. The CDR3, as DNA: TGCGCCAGCAGCCCGAAAGTCGCGACTAGCGGGAGAACGGATGAGCAGTTCTTC. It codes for CASSPKVATSGRTDEQFF.

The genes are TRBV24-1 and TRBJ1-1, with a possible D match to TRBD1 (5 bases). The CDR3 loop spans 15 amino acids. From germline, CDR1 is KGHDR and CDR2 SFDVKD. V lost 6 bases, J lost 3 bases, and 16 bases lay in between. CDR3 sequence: CATSRGGLGDTEAFF. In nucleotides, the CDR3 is TGTGCCACCAGTCGGGGGGGATTGGGGGACACTGAAGCTTTCTTT.

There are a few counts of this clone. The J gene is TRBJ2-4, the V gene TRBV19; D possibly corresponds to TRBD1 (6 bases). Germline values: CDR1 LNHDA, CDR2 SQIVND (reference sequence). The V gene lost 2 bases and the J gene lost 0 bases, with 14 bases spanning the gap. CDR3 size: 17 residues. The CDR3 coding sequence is TGTGCCAGTAGTATACGAAGGGACACTCTAGCCAAAAACATTCAGTACTTC. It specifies CASSIRRDTLAKNIQYF.

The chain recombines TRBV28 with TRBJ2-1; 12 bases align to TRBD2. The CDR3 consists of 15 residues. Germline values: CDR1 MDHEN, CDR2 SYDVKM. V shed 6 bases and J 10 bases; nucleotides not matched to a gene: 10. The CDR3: CASRTGLAGTGEQFF. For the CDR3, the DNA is TGTGCCAGCAGGACTGGACTAGCGGGAACGGGAGAGCAGTTCTTC.

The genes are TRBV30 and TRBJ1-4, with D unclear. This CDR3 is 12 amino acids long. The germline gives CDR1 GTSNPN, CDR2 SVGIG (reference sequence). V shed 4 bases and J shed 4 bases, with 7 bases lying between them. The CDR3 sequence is CAWTAGNEKLFF. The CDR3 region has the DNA TGTGCCTGGACCGCCGGTAATGAAAAACTGTTTTTT. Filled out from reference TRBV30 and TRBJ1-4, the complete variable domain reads SQTIHQWPATLVQPVGSPLSLECTVEGTSNPNLYWYRQAAGRGLQLLFYSVGIGQISSEVPQNLSASRPQDRQFILSSKKLLLSDSGFYLCAWTAGNEKLFFGSGTQLSVL.

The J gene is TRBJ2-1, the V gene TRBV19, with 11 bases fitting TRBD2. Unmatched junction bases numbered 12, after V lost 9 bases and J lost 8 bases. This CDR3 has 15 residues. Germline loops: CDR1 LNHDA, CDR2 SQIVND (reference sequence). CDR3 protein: CASILSGGAMHEQFF. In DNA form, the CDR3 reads TGTGCCAGCATTCTTAGCGGGGGGGCCATGCATGAGCAGTTCTTC.

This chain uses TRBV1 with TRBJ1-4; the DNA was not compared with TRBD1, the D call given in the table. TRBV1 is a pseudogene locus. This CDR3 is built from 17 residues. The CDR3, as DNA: TGCACCAGCAGTCCCACAGGGTCTGGGGACACTAATGAAAAACTGTTTTTT. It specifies CTSSPTGSGDTNEKLFF.

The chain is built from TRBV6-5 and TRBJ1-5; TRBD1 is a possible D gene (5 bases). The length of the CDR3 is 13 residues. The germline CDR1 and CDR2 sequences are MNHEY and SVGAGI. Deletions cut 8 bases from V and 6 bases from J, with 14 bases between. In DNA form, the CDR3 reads TGTGCCAGCGGGGGAGGGGTTGGTCAGCCCCAGCATTTT. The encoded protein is CASGGGVGQPQHF.

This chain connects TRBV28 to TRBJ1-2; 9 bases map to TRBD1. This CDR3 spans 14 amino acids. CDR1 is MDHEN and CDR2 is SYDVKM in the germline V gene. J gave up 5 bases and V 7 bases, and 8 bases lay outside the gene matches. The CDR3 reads CASTSGTGLYGYTF. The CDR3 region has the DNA TGTGCCAGCACCTCCGGGACAGGGCTTTATGGCTACACCTTC.

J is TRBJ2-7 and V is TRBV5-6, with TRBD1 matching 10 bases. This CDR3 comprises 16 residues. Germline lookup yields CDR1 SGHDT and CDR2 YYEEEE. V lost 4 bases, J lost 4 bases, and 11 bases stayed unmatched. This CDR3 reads CASSPVYGTGEYEQYF. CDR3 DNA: TGTGCCAGCAGCCCCGTTTACGGGACAGGGGAGTACGAGCAGTACTTC.

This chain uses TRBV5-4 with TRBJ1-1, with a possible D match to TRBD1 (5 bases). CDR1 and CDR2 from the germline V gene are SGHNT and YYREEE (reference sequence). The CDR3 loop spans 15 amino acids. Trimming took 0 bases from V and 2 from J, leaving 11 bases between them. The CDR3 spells CASSLAARDNTEAFF. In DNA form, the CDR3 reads TGTGCCAGCAGCTTGGCCGCCAGGGATAACACTGAAGCTTTCTTT.